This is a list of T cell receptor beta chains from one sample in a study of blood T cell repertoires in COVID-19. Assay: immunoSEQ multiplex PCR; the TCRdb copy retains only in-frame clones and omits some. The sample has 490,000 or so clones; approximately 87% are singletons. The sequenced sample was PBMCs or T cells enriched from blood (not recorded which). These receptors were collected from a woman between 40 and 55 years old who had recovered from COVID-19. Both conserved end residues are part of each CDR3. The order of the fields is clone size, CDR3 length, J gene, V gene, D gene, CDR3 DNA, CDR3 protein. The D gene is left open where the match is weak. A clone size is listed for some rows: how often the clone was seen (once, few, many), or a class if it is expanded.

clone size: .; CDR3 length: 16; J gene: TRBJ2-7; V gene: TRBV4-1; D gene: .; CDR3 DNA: TGCGCCAGCAGCCAAGATCCCCCGGTCGGCGGCCACGAGCAGTACTTC; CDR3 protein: CASSQDPPVGGHEQYF
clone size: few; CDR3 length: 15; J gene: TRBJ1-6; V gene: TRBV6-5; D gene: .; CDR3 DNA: TGTGCCAGCAGTAGCGGTTCCAGTTATAATTCACCCCTCCACTTT; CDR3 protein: CASSSGSSYNSPLHF
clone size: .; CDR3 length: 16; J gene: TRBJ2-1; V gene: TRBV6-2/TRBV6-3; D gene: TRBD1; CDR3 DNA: TGTGCCAGCAGTAGACGGACAGGGGCTACCTCCAATGAGCAGTTCTTC; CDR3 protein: CASSRRTGATSNEQFF
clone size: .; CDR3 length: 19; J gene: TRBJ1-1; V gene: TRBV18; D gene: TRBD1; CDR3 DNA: TGTGCCAGCTCACCCGCCAAACCGGGACAGGGGCTCGTGAACACTGAAGCTTTCTTT; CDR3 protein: CASSPAKPGQGLVNTEAFF
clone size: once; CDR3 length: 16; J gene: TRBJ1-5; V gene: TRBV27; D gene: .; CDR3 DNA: TGTGCCAGCAGTTTAGTCCTATCACGCGGCGCTCAGCCCCAGCATTTT; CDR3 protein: CASSLVLSRGAQPQHF
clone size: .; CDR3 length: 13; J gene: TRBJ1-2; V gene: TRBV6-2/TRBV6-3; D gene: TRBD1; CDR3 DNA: TGTGCCAGCAGCCGGGACAGGAACTATGGCTACACCTTC; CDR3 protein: CASSRDRNYGYTF
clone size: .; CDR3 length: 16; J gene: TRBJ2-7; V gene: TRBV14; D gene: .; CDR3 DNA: TGTGCCAGCAGCCCCCCCGGGACTCTCTCCTCCTACGAGCAGTACTTC; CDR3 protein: CASSPPGTLSSYEQYF
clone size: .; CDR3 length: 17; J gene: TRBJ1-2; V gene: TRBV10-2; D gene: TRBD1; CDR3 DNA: TGCGCCAGCAGAGAAGCCATGACCGGGACAGCGAACTATGGCTACACCTTC; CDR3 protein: CASREAMTGTANYGYTF
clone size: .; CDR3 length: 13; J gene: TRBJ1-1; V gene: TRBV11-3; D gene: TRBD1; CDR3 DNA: TGTGCCAGCAGCTTAAATTCGGACAGGGAAGCTTTCTTT; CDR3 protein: CASSLNSDREAFF
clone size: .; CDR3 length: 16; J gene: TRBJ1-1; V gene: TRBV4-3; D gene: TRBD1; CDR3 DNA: TGCGCCAGCAGCCAAGTTGGACAGGGGGCGGACACTGAAGCTTTCTTT; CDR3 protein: CASSQVGQGADTEAFF
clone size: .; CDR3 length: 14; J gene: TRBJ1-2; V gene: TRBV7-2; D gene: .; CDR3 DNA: TGTGCCAGCAGCTTGGACAGAGCTAACTATGGCTACACCTTC; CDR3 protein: CASSLDRANYGYTF
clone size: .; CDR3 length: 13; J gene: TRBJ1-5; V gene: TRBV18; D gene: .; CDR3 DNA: TGTGCCAGCTCAGGGGGGGCGAATCAGCCCCAGCATTTT; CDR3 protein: CASSGGANQPQHF
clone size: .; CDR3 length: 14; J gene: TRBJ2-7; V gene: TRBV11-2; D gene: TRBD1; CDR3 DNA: TGTGCCAGCAGCGGACAGGGGGTCATGGAGGAGCAGTACTTC; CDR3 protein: CASSGQGVMEEQYF
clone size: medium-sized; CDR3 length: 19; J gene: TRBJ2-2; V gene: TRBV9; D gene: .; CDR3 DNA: TGTGCCAGCAGCGTAGGTCGGGTACTAGATATCGATGGGGTTGGGGAGCTGTTTTTT; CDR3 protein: CASSVGRVLDIDGVGELFF
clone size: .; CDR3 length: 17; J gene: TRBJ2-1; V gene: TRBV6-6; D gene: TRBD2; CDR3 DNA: TGTGCCAGCAGTCAGGGACTAGCGGGACAGACTAGAAATGAGCAGTTCTTC; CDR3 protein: CASSQGLAGQTRNEQFF
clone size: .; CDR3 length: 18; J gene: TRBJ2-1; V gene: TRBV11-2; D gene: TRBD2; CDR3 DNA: TGTGCCAGCAGCCACGGGACTAGCGGGAGGGCGGCCTACAATGAGCAGTTCTTC; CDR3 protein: CASSHGTSGRAAYNEQFF
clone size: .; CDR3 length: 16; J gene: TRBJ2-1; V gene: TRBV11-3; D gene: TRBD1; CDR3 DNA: TGTGCCAGCAGCACGCCGGGACAGGGGACCTACAATGAGCAGTTCTTC; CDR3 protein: CASSTPGQGTYNEQFF
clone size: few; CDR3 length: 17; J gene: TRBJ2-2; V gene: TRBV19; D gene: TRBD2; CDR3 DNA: TGTGCCACTCTAGGGGGTAGCGGGATCGAGCAGACCGGGGAGCTGTTTTTT; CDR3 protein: CATLGGSGIEQTGELFF
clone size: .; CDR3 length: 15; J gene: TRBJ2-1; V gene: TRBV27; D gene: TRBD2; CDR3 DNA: TGTGCCAGCAGTTTTCGGCGGGAGGGCCACAATGAGCAGTTCTTC; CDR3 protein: CASSFRREGHNEQFF
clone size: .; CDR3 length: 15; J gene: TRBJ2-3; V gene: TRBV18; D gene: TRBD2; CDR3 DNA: TGTGCCAGCTCCGTGGGACTAGCGGGAACAGATACGCAGTATTTT; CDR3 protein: CASSVGLAGTDTQYF
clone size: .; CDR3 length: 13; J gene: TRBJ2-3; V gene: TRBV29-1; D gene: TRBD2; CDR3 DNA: TGCAGCGTGGGACTAGCGGGAGCAGATACGCAGTATTTT; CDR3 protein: CSVGLAGADTQYF
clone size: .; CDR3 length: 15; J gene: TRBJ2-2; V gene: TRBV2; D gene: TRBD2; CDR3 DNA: TGTGCCAGCATTAAAAAGGGAGGGATCACCGGGGAGCTGTTTTTT; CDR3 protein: CASIKKGGITGELFF
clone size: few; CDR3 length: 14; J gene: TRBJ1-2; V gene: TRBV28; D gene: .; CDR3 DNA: TGTGCCAGCTTCATGGGGAGGACTAACTATGGCTACACCTTC; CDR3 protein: CASFMGRTNYGYTF
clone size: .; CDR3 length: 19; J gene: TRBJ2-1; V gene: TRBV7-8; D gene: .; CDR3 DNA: TGTGCCAGCAGCTTAGGGTCCGAGGGTGGGGGGAGCTCCTACAATGAGCAGTTCTTC; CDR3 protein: CASSLGSEGGGSSYNEQFF
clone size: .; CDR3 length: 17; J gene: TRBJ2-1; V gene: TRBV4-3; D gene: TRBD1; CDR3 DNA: TGCGCCAGCAGCCCACACAGGGGATTGACCTCGGGCAATGAGCAGTTCTTC; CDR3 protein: CASSPHRGLTSGNEQFF
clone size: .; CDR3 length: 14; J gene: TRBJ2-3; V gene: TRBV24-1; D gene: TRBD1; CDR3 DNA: TGTGCCACCAGTGGGACAGGGGAGGCAGATACGCAGTATTTT; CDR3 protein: CATSGTGEADTQYF
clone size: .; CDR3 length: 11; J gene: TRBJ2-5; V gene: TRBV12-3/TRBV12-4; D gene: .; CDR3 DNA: TGTGCCAGCAGTGTTCTAGAGACCCAGTACTTC; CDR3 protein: CASSVLETQYF
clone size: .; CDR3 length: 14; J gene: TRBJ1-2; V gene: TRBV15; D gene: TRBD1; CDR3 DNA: TGTGCCACCAGCGGATACAGGGGAAACTATGGCTACACCTTC; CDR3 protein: CATSGYRGNYGYTF
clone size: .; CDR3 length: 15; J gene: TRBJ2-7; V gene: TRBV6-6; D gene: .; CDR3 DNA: TGTGCCAGCAGTTACAAGGCAGGGGCTACCTACGAGCAGTACTTC; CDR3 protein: CASSYKAGATYEQYF
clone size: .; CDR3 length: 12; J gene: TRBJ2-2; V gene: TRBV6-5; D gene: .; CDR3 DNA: TGTGCCAGCAGTACTAGCACCGGGGAGCTGTTTTTT; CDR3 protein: CASSTSTGELFF
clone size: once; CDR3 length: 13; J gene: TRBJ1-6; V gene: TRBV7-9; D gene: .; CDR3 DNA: TGTGCCAGCAGCTTCACAGGTTTTTCACCCCTCCACTTT; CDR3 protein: CASSFTGFSPLHF